This T cell receptor beta chain came from a study of T cell responses to AZD1222 COVID-19 vaccine (dated by TCRdb to 2020 to 2022). In the study overall: AZD1222 recipients given second doses at about 4 weeks or at about 12 weeks were pooled, since spike-specific TCR depth and breadth were not found to differ between the two schedules. TCR sequencing was performed for roughly 240 trial participants, of whom some 200 were given two doses of AZD1222 and around 25 were given two doses of MenACWY control vaccine. Trial participants were enrolled by age into subgroups of 18-55, 56-69 and 70-plus years, and around 150, 29 and 61 TCR-sequenced participants, respectively, were included in these subgroups.

V drops 6 bases and J drops 1 base, leaving 13 bases in between. From a lookup of the germline V gene (reference sequence), CDR1 and CDR2 are LNHDA and SQIVND. The CDR3 sequence holds 15 residues, the cysteine and phenylalanine included. Only the CDR3 DNA is retained, 45 bases long and in frame from the first base. Summary of the overall study and its limitations: In the small 56-69-year group, the increase in depth fell short of significance, most likely because of low power. CD4 TCRs associated with the vaccine covered the entire spike protein, and the dominant responses were in regions 160-218 and 743-854. Conclusions about previously exposed vaccinees are limited because only five to seven AZD1222 recipients were SARS-CoV-2 seropositive at baseline. Most participants were white British and females outnumbered males, and the authors suggested that clonal diversity may have been underestimated. Spike-specific TCR breadth and depth rose significantly after two AZD1222 doses compared with day 0 and with MenACWY recipients. Nearly half of unique spike-specific TCRs reportedly recognized epitopes outside regions mutated in the B.1.351 and B.1.1.7 variants. Because no day 14 peak-response samples were available, the repertoires could be characterized only after the peak T cell response.

This specimen's time point label, interpreted: baseline before first vaccination. The vaccinee samples were drawn from two UK trials, COV001 and COV002, one of which was a single-blind randomized controlled phase 2/3 trial testing AZD1222 (ChAdOx1 nCoV-19) in healthy adults. For TCRbeta chain sequencing, PBMC samples from trial participants were taken at day 0 and at day 28 after the second dose. Remarks on this clone: Its antigen remains unidentified. No clone much larger than this one lies a single base away; base qualities are absent.

The CDR3 regions of human TCRbeta chains were analyzed by immunosequencing. In the paper's pipeline: TCRs in the repertoires were compared against a reference library of SARS-CoV-2-specific TCRs that had been generated with the MIRA antigen-specificity platform. Breadth meant the fraction of unique TCRs that were SARS-CoV-2-associated, whereas depth meant the fraction of total T cells that were SARS-CoV-2-associated. Using the MIRA data, each spike-specific TCR was assigned both to the spike region to which the TCR was reactive and to a CD4 or CD8 class. Log10-transformed breadth and depth values were compared by one-way ANOVA with Sidak's multiple comparisons tests. TCRdb obtained this table from immuneACCESS and retained in-frame rearrangements with V and J assigned. These tables miss some clones; where compared with another copy, unresolved V genes account for less than half of the shortfall, and the remainder is unexplained. Clone size and the V and J calls come from that table; the DNA yielded D and trimming. The sample yields some 130,000 clones; roughly 90% were counted once. More than 3% of the sample goes to the ten largest clones.

This receptor was taken from an adult in good health. The rearrangement joined TRBV19 to TRBJ1-3; no D segment can be confidently identified. The sequencing here drew on peripheral blood, taken on day 0 of AZD1222 vaccination. The nucleotide sequence is given as TGTGCCAGTAGCCCCGGGGTCGCATCTGGAAACACCATATATTTT. Protein translation: CASSPGVASGNTIYF.